The 13 T cell receptor beta chains presented below share a single source sample, sequenced in a study of T-cell reconstitution after alpha-beta-depleted transplantation in children. The TCRbeta library was prepared with unique molecular identifiers. TCRdb re-derived calls from the PCR reads in MiXCR, one entry per CDR3 protein. The data show around 380,000 distinct CDR3 sequences, with approximately 10% seen just once and approximately 5% held by the top ten. The input for sequencing was PBMCs from the stem cell graft donor, taken from the stem cell graft. The receptor source for this set is a human donor who donated a stem cell graft to a child with acute myeloid leukemia.

This clonotype was seen more than once but under ten times. The chain uses TRBV5-6 and TRBJ2-5, with D uncertain. The CDR3 consists of 13 residues. Trimming removed 0 bases at V and 5 bases at J, with 8 bases between. Germline CDR1 and CDR2: SGHDT and YYEEEE. The CDR3 DNA is TGTGCCAGCAGCTTGGCCTTTAGGGAGACCCAGTACTTC. This gives the protein CASSLAFRETQYF.

This clonotype has a count of ten or more. V and J are TRBV12-3 or TRBV12-4 and TRBJ2-5; maybe TRBD2 (6 bases). V gave up 6 bases and J gave up 2 bases, with 10 bases separating them. This CDR3 is 13 amino acids long. Here the CDR3 reads CASSFSGQETQYF. For the CDR3, the DNA is TGTGCCAGCAGCTTTAGCGGACAAGAGACCCAGTACTTC.

This clonotype showed up just a few times. In nucleotides, the CDR3 is TGCAGTGCTAGAGGTTATAGCAATCAGCCCCAGCATTTT. This sequence encodes CSARGYSNQPQHF. The rearrangement links TRBV20-1 to TRBJ1-5, with no clear D. V lost 1 base to trimming and J lost 0 bases, with 4 bases between them. The CDR3 is made up of 13 amino acids. CDR1 and CDR2 (germline): DFQATT, SNEGSKA (reference sequence).

The chain combines TRBV12-3 or TRBV12-4 with TRBJ1-2; D is unclear. This CDR3 is built from 13 residues. V lost 1 base and J lost 6, with 9 bases in between. The CDR3 sequence is CASSLGGNNGYTF. Here the CDR3 DNA reads TGTGCCAGCAGTTTAGGAGGGAACAATGGCTACACCTTC.

This clonotype was seen only a few times. The chain links TRBV11-2 to TRBJ2-7; unclear D gene. The length of the CDR3 is 14 residues. With 1 base removed from V and 2 bases from J, the gap between germline ends came to 9 bases. CDR1 SGHAT and CDR2 FQNNGV come from the germline V gene. This CDR3 reads CASSLGWITYEQYF. The CDR3 nucleotides read TGTGCCAGCAGCTTAGGTTGGATTACCTACGAGCAGTACTTC.

This rearrangement joins TRBV29-1 to TRBJ1-2; no firm D call. The CDR3 has 11 residues. Germline V gene sequence: CDR1 SQVTM, CDR2 ANQGSEA. With 3 bases removed from V and 6 bases from J, the gap between germline ends came to 8 bases. Written as DNA, the CDR3 is TGCAGCGTTGACGGGTTCGATGGCTACACCTTC. As protein: CSVDGFDGYTF.

This clonotype was observed a handful of times. The chain couples TRBV3-1 to TRBJ2-1; tentative D call: TRBD1 (5 bases). Germline CDR1 is LGHDT and CDR2 is YNNKEL (reference sequence). Trimming removed 1 base at V and 8 bases at J, with 15 bases between. The CDR3 has 15 residues. As DNA, the CDR3 is TGTGCCAGCAGCCAAGGAAGGGCCAGGGTGGATGAGCAGTTCTTC. Its protein is CASSQGRARVDEQFF.

The chain is built from TRBV5-1 and TRBJ2-5; D is tentatively TRBD1 or TRBD2 (5 bases each). This CDR3 is built from 15 residues. Germline-derived CDR1 and CDR2 are SGHRS and YFSETQ. Trimming took 1 base from V and 1 from J, leaving 11 bases between them. DNA of the CDR3: TGCGCCAGCAGCTTGTTACCAGGGACCCAAGAGACCCAGTACTTC. The encoded protein is CASSLLPGTQETQYF.

The rearrangement links TRBV29-1 to TRBJ1-2, with 9 bases identical to TRBD1. The trim removed 6 bases at V and 2 bases at J, leaving 7 bases unmatched. The CDR3 extends over 14 amino acids. Looked up from germline, CDR1 is SQVTM and CDR2 is ANQGSEA. CDR3 in amino acids: CSVKTGGLNYGYTF. As DNA, the CDR3 is TGCAGCGTAAAAACAGGGGGCTTGAACTATGGCTACACCTTC.

This clonotype was counted at least ten times. The chain carries TRBV29-1 and TRBJ2-3, with D hard to call. The CDR3 consists of 13 residues. V lost 7 bases and J lost 1, with 12 bases in between. From germline, CDR1 is SQVTM and CDR2 ANQGSEA. This chain's CDR3 is CSAKQSGTDTQYF. The CDR3 DNA sequence: TGCAGCGCAAAACAGTCAGGCACAGATACGCAGTATTTT.

The chain links TRBV18 to TRBJ2-1; 9 nucleotides align to TRBD2. The CDR3 has 16 residues. CDR1 and CDR2 (germline): KGHSH, LQKENI. V lost 3 bases and J lost 7; bases outside the gene matches: 10. The CDR3 region is CASSPLDAGGRNEQFF. The DNA for the CDR3 is TGTGCCAGCTCACCCCTGGATGCGGGGGGGCGGAATGAGCAGTTCTTC. Full variable domain (outside the CDR3, taken from reference TRBV18 and TRBJ2-1): NAGVMQNPRHLVRRRGQEARLRCSPMKGHSHVYWYRQLPEEGLKFMVYLQKENIIDESGMPKERFSAEFPKEGPSILRIQQVVRGDSAAYFCASSPLDAGGRNEQFFGPGTRLTVL.

This clonotype has just a few counts. The chain uses TRBV5-1 and TRBJ2-5; D gene ambiguous. From germline, CDR1 is SGHRS and CDR2 YFSETQ. The V gene lost 4 bases and the J gene lost 0 bases, with 7 bases spanning the gap. The CDR3 runs 13 residues. The DNA for the CDR3 is TGCGCCAGCAGCACGTTGGACCAAGAGACCCAGTACTTC. Protein: CASSTLDQETQYF.

The gene calls are TRBV20-1 and TRBJ2-3; D unclear. Germline CDR1 is DFQATT and CDR2 is SNEGSKA (reference sequence). This CDR3 is 13 amino acids long. V shed 2 bases and J shed 2 bases, with 8 bases lying between them. Here the CDR3 reads CSARWATTDTQYF. The CDR3 region has the DNA TGCAGTGCTAGATGGGCGACCACAGATACGCAGTATTTT.